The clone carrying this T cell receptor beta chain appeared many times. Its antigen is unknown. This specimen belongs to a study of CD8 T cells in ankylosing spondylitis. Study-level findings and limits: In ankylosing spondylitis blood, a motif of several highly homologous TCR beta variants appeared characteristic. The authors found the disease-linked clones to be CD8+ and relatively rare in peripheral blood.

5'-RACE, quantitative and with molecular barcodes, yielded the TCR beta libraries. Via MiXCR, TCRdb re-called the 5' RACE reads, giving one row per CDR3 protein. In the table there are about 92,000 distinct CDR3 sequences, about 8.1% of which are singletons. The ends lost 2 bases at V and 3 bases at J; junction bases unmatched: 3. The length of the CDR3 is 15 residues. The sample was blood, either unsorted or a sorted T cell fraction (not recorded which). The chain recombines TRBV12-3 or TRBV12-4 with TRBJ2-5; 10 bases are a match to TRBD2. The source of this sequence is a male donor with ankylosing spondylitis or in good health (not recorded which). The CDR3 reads CASSLSLAGEETQYF. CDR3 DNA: TGTGCCAGCAGTTTATCCCTAGCGGGGGAAGAGACCCAGTACTTC.